The 10 T cell receptor beta chains given below trace back to one sample, sequenced in a study of shared clonotypes between healthy human individuals (dated by TCRdb to 2020 to 2021). The library came from the immunoSEQ multiplex PCR assay. TCRdb obtained this table from immuneACCESS and retained in-frame rearrangements with V and J assigned. These tables miss some clones; where compared with another copy, unresolved V genes account for less than half of the shortfall, and the remainder is unexplained. The sample data list 2 million to 2.5 million clones, and 85% to 95% of these were observed just once. The ten top clones hold about 0.39% of the sample. What was sequenced was naive CD4+ T cells from PBMCs. The cell subset or site label, as the study defines it: CD45RA+ positively selected. All receptors come from a man in his late teens or twenties in good health. Some clones in this sample may be carry-over from other donors' samples.

The chain has TRBV7-2 and TRBJ2-5, with D tentatively TRBD2 (6 bases). Germline V gives CDR1 SGHTA, CDR2 FQGNSA. There are 16 residues in the CDR3. The V and J ends lost 3 bases and 0 bases respectively, with 14 bases between them. As DNA, the CDR3 is TGTGCCAGCAGCTTCCTAGGAGGAGGGTACCAAGAGACCCAGTACTTC. Translated, it gives CASSFLGGGYQETQYF. Looking up the rest from reference TRBV7-2 and TRBJ2-5 gives the full variable domain: GAGVSQSPSNKVTEKGKDVELRCDPISGHTALYWYRQSLGQGLEFLIYFQGNSAPDKSGLPSDRFSAERTGGSVSTLTIQRTQQEDSAVYLCASSFLGGGYQETQYFGPGTRLLVL.

The V gene is TRBV7-2, the J gene TRBJ2-5; D uncertain. CDR3 size: 16 residues. With 3 bases removed from V and 5 bases from J, the gap between germline ends came to 19 bases. Germline loops: CDR1 SGHTA, CDR2 FQGNSA. Here the CDR3 DNA reads TGTGCCAGCAGCTTTGGGCAGGCAACCCTGGAGGAGACCCAGTACTTC. Its translation: CASSFGQATLEETQYF.

The chain employs TRBV9 and TRBJ2-5, with 11 bases that match TRBD2. Germline values: CDR1 SGDLS, CDR2 YYNGEE. The V segment lost 3 bases and the J segment 6 bases; nucleotides outside the gene matches: 10. The CDR3 runs 16 residues. CDR3 sequence (DNA): TGTGCCAGCAGCGGGAGAACTAGCGGGAGTGTGAAGACCCAGTACTTC. Translated, it gives CASSGRTSGSVKTQYF.

The rearrangement joins TRBV7-2 to TRBJ2-7; tentatively, D is TRBD1 or TRBD2 (5 bases each). Per the germline V gene, CDR1 is SGHTA and CDR2 is FQGNSA. V was cut by 1 base and J by 2 bases, with 12 bases left in between. The CDR3 is 15 amino acids. Written as DNA, the CDR3 is TGTGCCAGCAGCTTAGGTGGGGGAGTTACCTACGAGCAGTACTTC. Amino acid sequence: CASSLGGGVTYEQYF.

This chain connects TRBV12-5 to TRBJ2-1; the match to TRBD2 covers 10 bases. CDR3 length: 14 residues. The V gene end was trimmed by 5 bases and the J gene end by 9 bases; junction bases not matched to a gene: 7. Germline loops: CDR1 LGHNT, CDR2 FRNRAP. This CDR3 is CASGAVLAGGEQFF. DNA for the CDR3: TGTGCTAGTGGTGCCGTTTTAGCGGGAGGTGAGCAGTTCTTC.

The chain employs TRBV7-3 and TRBJ2-2, with no clear D. There are 15 residues in the CDR3. Germline V gene lookup returns CDR1 SGHTA and CDR2 FQGTGA. The V end lost 1 base, the J end lost 6 bases, and 12 bases lay between the germline ends. The CDR3, as DNA: TGTGCCAGCAGCTTAATGGCCCTAGGCGCCGGGGAGCTGTTTTTT. The encoded protein is CASSLMALGAGELFF.

With regard to this clone: An end of the junction does not agree with germline; a read error may underlie this. The J gene is TRBJ2-1, the V gene TRBV27; the D gene could be TRBD1 or TRBD2 (5 bases each). The CDR3 consists of 14 residues. Germline assignment: CDR1 MNHEY and CDR2 SMNVEV (reference sequence). The CDR3 region is CASSPPGTPVEEFF. The CDR3 DNA reads as TGTGCCAGCAGTCCACCAGGGACCCCGGTTGAGGAGTTCTTC.

The rearrangement uses TRBV15 and TRBJ2-2; D uncertain. The CDR3 contains 14 residues. The germline V and J ends were trimmed by 5 bases and 5 bases, with 12 bases remaining between them. Germline V gives CDR1 LNHNV, CDR2 YYDKDF (reference sequence). The CDR3 bases are TGTGCCACCAGCCCGGTGGGCGAAACCGGGGAGCTGTTTTTT. Translation gives CATSPVGETGELFF.

This clone was seen just once. One end of the junction varies from germline; a read error may be responsible. J is TRBJ2-3 and V is TRBV11-2, with 7 bases fitting TRBD1. This CDR3 region has 15 residues. The germline V gene encodes CDR1 SGHAT and CDR2 FQNNGV. The CDR3 nucleotides are TGTGCCAGCAGCTTAAGGGACAGCGGCACAGGTACGCAGTATTTT. As protein: CASSLRDSGTGTQYF.

This chain joins TRBV2 and TRBJ2-5; TRBD1 matches 9 bases. Germline lookup yields CDR1 SNHLY and CDR2 FYNNEI. Trimming at V came to 6 bases and at J to 5 bases, leaving 10 bases not matched to a gene. The CDR3 is 15 amino acids. CDR3 loop: CASRRTGTGTETQYF. The CDR3 DNA is TGTGCCAGCAGGCGCACCGGGACAGGGACCGAGACCCAGTACTTC. The full variable domain, completed using reference TRBV2 and TRBJ2-5, is EPEVTQTPSHQVTQMGQEVILRCVPISNHLYFYWYRQILGQKVEFLVSFYNNEISEKSEIFDDQFSVERPDGSNFTLKIRSTKLEDSAMYFCASRRTGTGTETQYFGPGTRLLVL.